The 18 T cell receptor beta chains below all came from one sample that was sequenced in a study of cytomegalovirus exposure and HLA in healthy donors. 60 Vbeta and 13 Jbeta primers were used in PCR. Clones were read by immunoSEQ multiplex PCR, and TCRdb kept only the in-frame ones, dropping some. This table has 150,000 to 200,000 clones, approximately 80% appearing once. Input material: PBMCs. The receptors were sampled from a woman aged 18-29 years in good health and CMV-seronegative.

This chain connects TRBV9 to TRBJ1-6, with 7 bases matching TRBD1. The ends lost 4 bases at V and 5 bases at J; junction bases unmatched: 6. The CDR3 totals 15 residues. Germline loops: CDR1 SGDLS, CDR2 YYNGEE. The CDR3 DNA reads TGTGCCAGCAGCCACCGGGACAGCAATAATTCACCCCTCCACTTT. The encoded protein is CASSHRDSNNSPLHF.

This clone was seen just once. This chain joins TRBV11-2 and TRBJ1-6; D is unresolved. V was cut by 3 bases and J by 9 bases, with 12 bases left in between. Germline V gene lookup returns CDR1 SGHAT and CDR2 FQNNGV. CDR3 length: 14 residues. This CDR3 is CASSFPAGGSPLHF. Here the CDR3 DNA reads TGTGCCAGCAGCTTCCCGGCAGGTGGTTCACCCCTCCACTTT.

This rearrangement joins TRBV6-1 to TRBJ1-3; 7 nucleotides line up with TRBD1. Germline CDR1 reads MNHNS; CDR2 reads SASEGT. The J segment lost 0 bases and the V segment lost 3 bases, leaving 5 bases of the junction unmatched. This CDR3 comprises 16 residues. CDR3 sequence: CASSEGQLGSGNTIYF. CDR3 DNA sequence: TGTGCCAGCAGTGAGGGACAGCTCGGCTCTGGAAACACCATATATTTT.

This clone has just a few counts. CDR3 DNA sequence: TGTGCCAGCAGCTTACGCGGGACCGGGTCCTACGAGCAGTACTTC. This gives the protein CASSLRGTGSYEQYF. This chain connects TRBV7-8 to TRBJ2-7; weak D call: TRBD2 (6 bases). CDR3 length: 15 residues. Trimming stripped 2 bases from V and 1 base from J, with 12 bases between. The germline V gene encodes CDR1 SGHVS and CDR2 FQNEAQ. The full variable domain, completed using reference TRBV7-8 and TRBJ2-7, is GAGVSQSPRYKVAKRGQDVALRCDPISGHVSLFWYQQALGQGPEFLTYFQNEAQLDKSGLPSDRFFAERPEGSVSTLKIQRTQQEDSAVYLCASSLRGTGSYEQYFGPGTRLTVT.

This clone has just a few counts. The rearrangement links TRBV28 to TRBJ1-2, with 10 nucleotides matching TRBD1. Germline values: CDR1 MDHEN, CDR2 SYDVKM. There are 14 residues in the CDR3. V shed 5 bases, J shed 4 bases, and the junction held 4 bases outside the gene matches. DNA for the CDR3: TGTGCCAGCAGTCGGGGACAGGGGAGCTATGGCTACACCTTC. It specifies CASSRGQGSYGYTF.

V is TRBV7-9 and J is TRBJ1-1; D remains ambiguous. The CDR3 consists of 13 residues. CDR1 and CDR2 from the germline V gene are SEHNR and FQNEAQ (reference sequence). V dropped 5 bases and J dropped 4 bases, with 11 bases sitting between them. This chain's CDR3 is CASSAGRGTEAFF. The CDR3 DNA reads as TGTGCCAGCAGCGCCGGTCGTGGCACTGAAGCTTTCTTT.

The CDR3 nucleotides are TGCAGCGTGGGGCTCGACTACGAGCAGTACTTC. Translating gives CSVGLDYEQYF. The chain couples TRBV29-1 to TRBJ2-7; perhaps TRBD1 as D (5 bases). The V gene lost 6 bases and the J gene lost 3 bases, with 9 bases spanning the gap. The CDR3 spans 11 residues. Germline V lookup: CDR1 SQVTM, CDR2 ANQGSEA.

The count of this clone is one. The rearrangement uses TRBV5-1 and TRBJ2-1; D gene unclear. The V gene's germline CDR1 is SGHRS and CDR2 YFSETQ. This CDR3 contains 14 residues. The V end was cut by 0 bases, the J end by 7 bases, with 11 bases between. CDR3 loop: CASSLDLRGNEQFF. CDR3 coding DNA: TGCGCCAGCAGCTTGGACCTAAGAGGTAATGAGCAGTTCTTC.

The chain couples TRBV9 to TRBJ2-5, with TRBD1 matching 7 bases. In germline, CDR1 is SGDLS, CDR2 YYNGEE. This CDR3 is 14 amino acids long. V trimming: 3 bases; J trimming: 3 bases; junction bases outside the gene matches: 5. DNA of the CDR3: TGTGCCAGCAGCGCCTGGGACAGCGAAGAGACCCAGTACTTC. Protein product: CASSAWDSEETQYF.

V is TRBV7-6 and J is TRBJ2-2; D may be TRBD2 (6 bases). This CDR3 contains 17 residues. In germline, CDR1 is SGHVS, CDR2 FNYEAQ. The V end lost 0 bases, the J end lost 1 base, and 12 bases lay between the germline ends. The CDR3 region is CASSLAPRGVNTGELFF. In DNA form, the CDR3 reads TGTGCCAGCAGCTTAGCGCCGCGGGGAGTGAACACCGGGGAGCTGTTTTTT.

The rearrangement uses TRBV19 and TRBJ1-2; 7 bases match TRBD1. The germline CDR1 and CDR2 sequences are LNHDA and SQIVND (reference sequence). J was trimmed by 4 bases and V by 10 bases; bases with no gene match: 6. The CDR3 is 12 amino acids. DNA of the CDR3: TGTGCCACCCAGACAGGGTTCTATGGCTACACCTTC. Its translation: CATQTGFYGYTF.

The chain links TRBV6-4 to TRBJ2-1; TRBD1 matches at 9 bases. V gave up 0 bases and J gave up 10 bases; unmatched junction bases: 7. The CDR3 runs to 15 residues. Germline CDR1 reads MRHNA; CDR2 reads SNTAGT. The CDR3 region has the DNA TGTGCCAGCAGTGACTCGAGTCACAGGGGGCTGGAGCAGTTCTTC. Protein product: CASSDSSHRGLEQFF.

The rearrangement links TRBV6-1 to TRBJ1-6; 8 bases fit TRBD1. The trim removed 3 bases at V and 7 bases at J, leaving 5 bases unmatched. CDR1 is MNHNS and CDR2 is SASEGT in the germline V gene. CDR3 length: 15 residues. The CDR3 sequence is CASSDTDRGNSPLHF. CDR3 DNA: TGTGCCAGCAGTGACACCGACAGGGGAAATTCACCCCTCCACTTT.

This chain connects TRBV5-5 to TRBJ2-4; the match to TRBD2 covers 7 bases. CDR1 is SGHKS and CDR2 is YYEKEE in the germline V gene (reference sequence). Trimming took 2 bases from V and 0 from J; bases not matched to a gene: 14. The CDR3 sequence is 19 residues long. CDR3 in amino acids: CASSLVRLAEGLAKNIQYF. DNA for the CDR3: TGTGCCAGCAGCTTAGTTCGGCTAGCGGAGGGTCTAGCCAAAAACATTCAGTACTTC.

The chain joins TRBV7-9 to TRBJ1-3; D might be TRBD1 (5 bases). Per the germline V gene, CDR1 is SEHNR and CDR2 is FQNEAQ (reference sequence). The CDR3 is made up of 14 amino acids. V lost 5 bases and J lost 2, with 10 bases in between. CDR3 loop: CASSLQEPGNTIYF. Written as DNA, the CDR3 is TGTGCCAGCAGCCTACAGGAGCCTGGAAACACCATATATTTT. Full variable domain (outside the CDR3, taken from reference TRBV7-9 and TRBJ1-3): DTGVSQNPRHKITKRGQNVTFRCDPISEHNRLYWYRQTLGQGPEFLTYFQNEAQLEKSRLLSDRFSAERPKGSFSTLEIQRTEQGDSAMYLCASSLQEPGNTIYFGEGSWLTVV.

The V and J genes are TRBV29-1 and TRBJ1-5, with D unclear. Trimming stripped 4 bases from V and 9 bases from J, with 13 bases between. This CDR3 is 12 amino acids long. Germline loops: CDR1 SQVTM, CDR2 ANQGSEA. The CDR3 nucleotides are TGCAGCGTTGGGCACAGAAATGGGCCCCAGCATTTT. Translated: CSVGHRNGPQHF.

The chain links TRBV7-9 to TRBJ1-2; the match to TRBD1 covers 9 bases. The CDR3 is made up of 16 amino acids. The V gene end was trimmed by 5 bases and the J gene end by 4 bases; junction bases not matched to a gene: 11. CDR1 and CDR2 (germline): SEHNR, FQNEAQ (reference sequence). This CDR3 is CASSPGQGLSGYGYTF. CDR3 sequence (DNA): TGTGCCAGCAGCCCGGGACAGGGCCTATCCGGCTATGGCTACACCTTC.

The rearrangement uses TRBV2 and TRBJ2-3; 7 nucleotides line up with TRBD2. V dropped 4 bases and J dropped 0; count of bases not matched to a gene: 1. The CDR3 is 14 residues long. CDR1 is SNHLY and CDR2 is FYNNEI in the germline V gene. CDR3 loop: CASSAGLSTDTQYF. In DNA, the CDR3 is TGTGCCAGCAGTGCGGGACTAAGCACAGATACGCAGTATTTT.